The present T cell receptor beta chain was sequenced within a study of blood T cell repertoires in COVID-19. As for the study in general: The analysed material was cDNA or gDNA that came from T cells, B-cell-depleted T cells, or PBMCs.

CDR1 and CDR2 from the germline V gene are MDHEN and SYDVKM. This CDR3 is 14 amino acids long. Losses at the gene ends were 6 bases for V and 9 bases for J; bases not matched to a gene: 7. Enrolled through a virtual design, the participants were between roughly 18 and 89 years of age and came from approximately 25 US areas. Participants' reported clinical history set cohort assignment. Recovered status applied to Cohort 3 donors who had two consecutive negative PCRs. It also applied to those with clearance or with symptom resolution. Sequenced by immunoSEQ multiplex PCR; TCRdb stores in-frame clones only, minus some. The table lists 150,000 to 250,000 clones, about four fifths of them singletons.

The receptor was derived from a man aged 35 to 55 who had recovered from COVID-19. The specimen was PBMCs or T cells enriched from blood (not recorded which). The gene calls are TRBV28 and TRBJ1-6; 8 nucleotides align to TRBD1. CDR3 sequence reads: CASRPGQEISPLHF. In DNA form, the CDR3 reads TGTGCCAGCAGACCGGGACAGGAGATTTCACCCCTCCACTTT.